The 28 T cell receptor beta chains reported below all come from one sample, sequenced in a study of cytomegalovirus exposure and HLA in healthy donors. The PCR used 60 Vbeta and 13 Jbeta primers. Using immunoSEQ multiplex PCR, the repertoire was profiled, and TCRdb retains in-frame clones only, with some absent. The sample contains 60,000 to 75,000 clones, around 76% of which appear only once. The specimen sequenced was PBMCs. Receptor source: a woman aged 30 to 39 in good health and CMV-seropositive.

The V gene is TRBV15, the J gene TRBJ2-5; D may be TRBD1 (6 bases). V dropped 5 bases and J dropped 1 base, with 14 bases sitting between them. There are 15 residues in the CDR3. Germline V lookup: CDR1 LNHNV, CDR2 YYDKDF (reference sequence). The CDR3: CATSPLQGIQETQYF. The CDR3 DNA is TGTGCCACCAGCCCACTACAGGGTATCCAAGAGACCCAGTACTTC.

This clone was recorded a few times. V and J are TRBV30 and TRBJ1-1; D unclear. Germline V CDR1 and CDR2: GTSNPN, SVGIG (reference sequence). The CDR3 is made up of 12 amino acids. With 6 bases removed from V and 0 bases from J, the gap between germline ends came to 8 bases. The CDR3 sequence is CACLNMNTEAFF. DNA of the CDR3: TGTGCCTGTTTAAATATGAACACTGAAGCTTTCTTT.

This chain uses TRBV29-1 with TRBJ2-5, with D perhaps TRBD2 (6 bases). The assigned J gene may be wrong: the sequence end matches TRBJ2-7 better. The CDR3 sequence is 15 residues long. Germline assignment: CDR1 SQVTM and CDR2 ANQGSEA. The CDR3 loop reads CSVAGGWRLTHEQYF. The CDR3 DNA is TGCAGCGTTGCTGGGGGGTGGAGACTAACCCACGAGCAGTACTTC.

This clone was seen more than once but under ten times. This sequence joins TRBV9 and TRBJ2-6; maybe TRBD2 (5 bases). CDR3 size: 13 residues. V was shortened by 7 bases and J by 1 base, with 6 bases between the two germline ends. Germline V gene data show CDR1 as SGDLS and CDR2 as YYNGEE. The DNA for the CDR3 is TGTGCCAGCTCGGGGTCTGGGGCCAACGTCCTGACTTTC. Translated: CASSGSGANVLTF.

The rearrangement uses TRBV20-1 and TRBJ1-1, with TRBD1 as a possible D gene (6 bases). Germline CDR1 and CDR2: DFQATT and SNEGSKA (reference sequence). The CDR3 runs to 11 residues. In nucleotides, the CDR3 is TGCAGGCGGGGGGGCGGCACTGAAGCTTTCTTT. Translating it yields CRRGGGTEAFF.

CDR3 nucleotides: TGTGCCTGGCTACCTGGGCCTCGGTACACTGAAGCTTTCTTT. This encodes CAWLPGPRYTEAFF. The chain recombines TRBV30 with TRBJ1-1; D is undetermined. The CDR3 is 14 residues long. The V gene lost 5 bases and the J gene lost 3 bases, with 16 bases spanning the gap. CDR1 is GTSNPN, CDR2 SVGIG, per germline (reference sequence). The full variable domain, rest sourced from reference TRBV30 and TRBJ1-1, is SQTIHQWPATLVQPVGSPLSLECTVEGTSNPNLYWYRQAAGRGLQLLFYSVGIGQISSEVPQNLSASRPQDRQFILSSKKLLLSDSGFYLCAWLPGPRYTEAFFGQGTRLTVV.

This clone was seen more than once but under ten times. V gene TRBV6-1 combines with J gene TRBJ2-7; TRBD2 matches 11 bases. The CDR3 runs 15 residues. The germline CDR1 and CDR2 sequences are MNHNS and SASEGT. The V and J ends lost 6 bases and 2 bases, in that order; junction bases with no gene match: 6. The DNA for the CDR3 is TGTGCCAGCAGACTTACTAGCGGGAGAGCCTACGAGCAGTACTTC. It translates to CASRLTSGRAYEQYF.

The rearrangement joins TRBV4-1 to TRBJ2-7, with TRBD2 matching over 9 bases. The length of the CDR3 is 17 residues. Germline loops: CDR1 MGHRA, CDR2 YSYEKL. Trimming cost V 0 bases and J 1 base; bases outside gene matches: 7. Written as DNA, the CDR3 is TGCGCCAGCAGCCAAGATTTGAGACTAGCGGATTCCTACGAGCAGTACTTC. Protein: CASSQDLRLADSYEQYF.

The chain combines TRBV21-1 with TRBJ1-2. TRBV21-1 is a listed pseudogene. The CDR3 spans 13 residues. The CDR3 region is CAIQGGGNYGYTF. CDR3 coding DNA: TGTGCCATCCAGGGAGGAGGTAACTATGGCTACACCTTC.

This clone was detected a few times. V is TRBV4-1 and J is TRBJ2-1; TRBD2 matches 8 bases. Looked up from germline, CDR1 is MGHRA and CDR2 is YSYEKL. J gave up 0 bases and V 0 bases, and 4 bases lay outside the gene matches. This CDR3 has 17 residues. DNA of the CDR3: TGCGCCAGCAGCCAAGATTCCAGCGGGAGCTCCTACAATGAGCAGTTCTTC. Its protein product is CASSQDSSGSSYNEQFF.

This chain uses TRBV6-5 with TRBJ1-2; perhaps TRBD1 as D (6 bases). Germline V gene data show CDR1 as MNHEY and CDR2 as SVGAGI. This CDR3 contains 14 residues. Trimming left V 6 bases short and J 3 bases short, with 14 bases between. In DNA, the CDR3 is TGTGCCAGCAGAGCCGCAGGGGAGTACTATGGCTACACCTTC. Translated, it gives CASRAAGEYYGYTF.

The CDR3 DNA reads TGTGCCAGCAGCCAAGAGAATCTTGGCGGATTGAGCTCCTACAATGAGCAGTTCTTC. This sequence encodes CASSQENLGGLSSYNEQFF. The rearrangement links TRBV4-2 to TRBJ2-1; D unclear. CDR1 is LGHNA, CDR2 YNFKEQ, per germline. Deletions cut 0 bases from V and 0 bases from J, with 18 bases between. The CDR3 totals 19 residues.

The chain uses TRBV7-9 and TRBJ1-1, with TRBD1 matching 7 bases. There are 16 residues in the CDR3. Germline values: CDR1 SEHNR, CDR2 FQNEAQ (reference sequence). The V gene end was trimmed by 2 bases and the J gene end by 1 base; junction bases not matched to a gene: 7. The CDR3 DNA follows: TGTGCCAGCAGCTTATCTTTGACAGGGCCGAACACTGAAGCTTTCTTT. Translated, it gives CASSLSLTGPNTEAFF.

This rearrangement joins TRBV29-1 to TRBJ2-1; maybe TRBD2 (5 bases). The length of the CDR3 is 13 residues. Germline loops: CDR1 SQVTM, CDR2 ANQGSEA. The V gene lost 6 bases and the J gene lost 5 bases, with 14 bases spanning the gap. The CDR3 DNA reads TGCAGCGTGACTACCACTAGGGACAATGAGCAGTTCTTC. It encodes CSVTTTRDNEQFF.

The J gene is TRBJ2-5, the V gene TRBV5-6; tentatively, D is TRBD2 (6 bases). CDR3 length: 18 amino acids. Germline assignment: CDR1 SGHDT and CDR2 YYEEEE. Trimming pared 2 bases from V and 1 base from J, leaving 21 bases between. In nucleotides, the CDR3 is TGTGCCAGCAGCTTTAGGGCGTTTGCGGAGGGGACCCAAGAGACCCAGTACTTC. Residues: CASSFRAFAEGTQETQYF.

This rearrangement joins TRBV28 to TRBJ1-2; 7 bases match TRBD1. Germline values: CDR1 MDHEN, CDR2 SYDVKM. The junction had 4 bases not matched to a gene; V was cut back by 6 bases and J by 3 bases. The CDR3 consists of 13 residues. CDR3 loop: CASRTGTDYGYTF. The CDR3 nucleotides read TGTGCCAGCAGAACCGGGACAGACTATGGCTACACCTTC.

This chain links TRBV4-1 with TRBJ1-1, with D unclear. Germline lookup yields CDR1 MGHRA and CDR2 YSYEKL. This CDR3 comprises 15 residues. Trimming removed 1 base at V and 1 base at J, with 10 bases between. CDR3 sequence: CASSQGPGGNTEAFF. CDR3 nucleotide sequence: TGCGCCAGCAGCCAAGGTCCGGGTGGGAACACTGAAGCTTTCTTT.

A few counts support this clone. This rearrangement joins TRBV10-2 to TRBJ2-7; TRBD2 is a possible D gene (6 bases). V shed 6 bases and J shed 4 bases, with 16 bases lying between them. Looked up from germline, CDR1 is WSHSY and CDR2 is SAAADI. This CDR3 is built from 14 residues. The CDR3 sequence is CASRDGRGRYEQYF. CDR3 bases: TGCGCCAGCAGAGACGGGAGAGGAAGGTACGAGCAGTACTTC.

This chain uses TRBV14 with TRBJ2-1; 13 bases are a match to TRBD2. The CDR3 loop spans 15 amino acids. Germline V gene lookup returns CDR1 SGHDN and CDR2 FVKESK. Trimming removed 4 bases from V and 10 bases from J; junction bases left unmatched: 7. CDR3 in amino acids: CASSRTSGRFREQFF. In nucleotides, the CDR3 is TGTGCCAGCAGCCGGACTAGCGGGAGATTTCGGGAGCAGTTCTTC. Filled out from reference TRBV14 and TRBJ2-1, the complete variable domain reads EAGVTQFPSHSVIEKGQTVTLRCDPISGHDNLYWYRRVMGKEIKFLLHFVKESKQDESGMPNNRFLAERTGGTYSTLKVQPAELEDSGVYFCASSRTSGRFREQFFGPGTRLTVL.

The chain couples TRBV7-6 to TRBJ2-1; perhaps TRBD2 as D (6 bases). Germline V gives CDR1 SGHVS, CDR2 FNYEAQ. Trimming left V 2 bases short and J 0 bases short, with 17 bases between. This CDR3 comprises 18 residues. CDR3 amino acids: CASSLFPQGTYSYNEQFF. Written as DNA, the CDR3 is TGTGCCAGCAGCTTATTCCCCCAAGGGACTTACTCCTACAATGAGCAGTTCTTC.

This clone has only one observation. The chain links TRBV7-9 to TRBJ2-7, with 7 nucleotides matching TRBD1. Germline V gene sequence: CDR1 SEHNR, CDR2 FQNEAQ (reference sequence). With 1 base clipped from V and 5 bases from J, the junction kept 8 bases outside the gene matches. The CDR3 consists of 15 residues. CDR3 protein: CASSLGVTGLHEQYF. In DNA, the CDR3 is TGTGCCAGCAGCTTAGGAGTGACAGGGCTACACGAGCAGTACTTC. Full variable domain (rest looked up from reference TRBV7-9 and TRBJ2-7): DTGVSQNPRHKITKRGQNVTFRCDPISEHNRLYWYRQTLGQGPEFLTYFQNEAQLEKSRLLSDRFSAERPKGSFSTLEIQRTEQGDSAMYLCASSLGVTGLHEQYFGPGTRLTVT.

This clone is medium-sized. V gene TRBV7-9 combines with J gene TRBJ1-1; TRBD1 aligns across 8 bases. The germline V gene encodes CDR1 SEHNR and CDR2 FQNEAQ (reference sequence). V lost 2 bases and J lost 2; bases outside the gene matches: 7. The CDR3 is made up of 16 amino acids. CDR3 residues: CASSLFGTGGNTEAFF. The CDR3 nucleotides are TGTGCCAGCAGCTTATTTGGGACAGGAGGAAACACTGAAGCTTTCTTT. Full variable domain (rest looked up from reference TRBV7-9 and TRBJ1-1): DTGVSQNPRHKITKRGQNVTFRCDPISEHNRLYWYRQTLGQGPEFLTYFQNEAQLEKSRLLSDRFSAERPKGSFSTLEIQRTEQGDSAMYLCASSLFGTGGNTEAFFGQGTRLTVV.

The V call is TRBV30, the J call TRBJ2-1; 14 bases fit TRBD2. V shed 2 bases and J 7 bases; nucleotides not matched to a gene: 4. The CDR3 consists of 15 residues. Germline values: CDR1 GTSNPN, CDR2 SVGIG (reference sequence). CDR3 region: CAWSMGLAGANEQFF. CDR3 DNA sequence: TGTGCCTGGAGTATGGGACTAGCGGGAGCGAATGAGCAGTTCTTC. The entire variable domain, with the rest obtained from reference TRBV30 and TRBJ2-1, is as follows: SQTIHQWPATLVQPVGSPLSLECTVEGTSNPNLYWYRQAAGRGLQLLFYSVGIGQISSEVPQNLSASRPQDRQFILSSKKLLLSDSGFYLCAWSMGLAGANEQFFGPGTRLTVL.

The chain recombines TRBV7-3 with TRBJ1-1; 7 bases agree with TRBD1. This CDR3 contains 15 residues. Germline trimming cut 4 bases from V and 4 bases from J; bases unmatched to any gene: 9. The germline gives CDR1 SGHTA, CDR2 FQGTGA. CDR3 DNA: TGTGCCAGCAGCTCGACAGGGCTGTTGGGCACTGAAGCTTTCTTT. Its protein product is CASSSTGLLGTEAFF.

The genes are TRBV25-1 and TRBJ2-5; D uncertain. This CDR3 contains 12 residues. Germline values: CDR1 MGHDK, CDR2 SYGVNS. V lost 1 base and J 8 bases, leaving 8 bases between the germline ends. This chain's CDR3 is CASSEFSFTQYF. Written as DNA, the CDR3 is TGTGCCAGCAGTGAATTTTCCTTCACCCAGTACTTC.

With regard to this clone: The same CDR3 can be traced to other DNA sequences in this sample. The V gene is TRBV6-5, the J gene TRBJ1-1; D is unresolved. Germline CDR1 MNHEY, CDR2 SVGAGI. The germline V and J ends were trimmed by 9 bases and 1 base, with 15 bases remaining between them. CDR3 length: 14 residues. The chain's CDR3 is CASMLGGGNTEAFF. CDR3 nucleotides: TGTGCCAGTATGCTTGGAGGCGGGAACACTGAAGCTTTCTTT.

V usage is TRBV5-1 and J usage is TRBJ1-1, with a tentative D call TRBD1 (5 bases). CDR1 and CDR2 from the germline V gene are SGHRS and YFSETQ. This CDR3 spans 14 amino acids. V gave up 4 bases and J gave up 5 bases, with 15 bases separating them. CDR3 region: CASSRGQPRTEAFF. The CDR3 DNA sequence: TGCGCCAGCAGCCGTGGACAACCCAGGACTGAAGCTTTCTTT.

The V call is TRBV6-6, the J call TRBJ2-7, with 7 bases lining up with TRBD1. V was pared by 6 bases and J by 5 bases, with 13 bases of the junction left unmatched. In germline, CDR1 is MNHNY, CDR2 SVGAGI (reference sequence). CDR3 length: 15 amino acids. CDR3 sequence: CASSSPGQNFHEQYF. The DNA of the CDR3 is TGTGCCAGCAGCTCACCGGGACAGAACTTCCACGAGCAGTACTTC.